The next 29 T cell receptor beta chains were all read from a single sample in a study of technical replicates of blood from a few donors. Produced via immunoSEQ multiplex PCR; TCRdb's table is partial and in-frame only. The sample has tens of thousands of clones, roughly nine tenths seen once. The sample comprised T cells isolated from PBMCs. These receptors all stem from a human donor in good health.

V usage is TRBV7-9 and J usage is TRBJ2-3; maybe TRBD1 (5 bases). The CDR3 consists of 15 residues. The germline CDR1 and CDR2 sequences are SEHNR and FQNEAQ (reference sequence). V was pared by 5 bases and J by 4 bases, with 16 bases between. In DNA form, the CDR3 reads TGTGCCAGCAGCCTGCCAGGGAAAAGGTCAGATACGCAGTATTTT. Translation gives CASSLPGKRSDTQYF.

The chain uses TRBV7-3 and TRBJ2-5; D is undetermined. Germline CDR1 reads SGHTA; CDR2 reads FQGTGA. This CDR3 has 14 amino acids. Deletions cut 5 bases from V and 4 bases from J, with 14 bases between. The CDR3 is CASSPSRSRETQYF. In DNA form, the CDR3 reads TGTGCCAGCAGCCCCTCGAGGAGTAGAGAGACCCAGTACTTC.

The CDR3 bases are TGTGCCAGCAGCCAATTACCGGTGGGAGGGTCCTACGAGCAGTACTTC. As protein: CASSQLPVGGSYEQYF. This chain connects TRBV4-2 to TRBJ2-7; TRBD2 aligns across 7 bases. With V trimmed by 2 bases and J by 1 base, 8 bases remained unmatched. The CDR3 sequence is 16 residues long. The V gene's germline CDR1 is LGHNA and CDR2 YNFKEQ.

The J gene is TRBJ1-2, the V gene TRBV10-3, with a weak D call TRBD1 (6 bases). CDR1 ENHRY and CDR2 SYGVKD come from the germline V gene. Trimming stripped 10 bases from V and 4 bases from J, with 16 bases between. The CDR3 spans 13 residues. DNA for the CDR3: TGTGCCAGCAGACAGGCAGGTAGCTATGGCTACACCTTC. Residues: CASRQAGSYGYTF.

The gene calls are TRBV6-5 and TRBJ2-2; 12 bases line up with TRBD2. CDR3 length: 16 residues. Losses at the gene ends were 2 bases for V and 6 bases for J; bases not matched to a gene: 4. The V gene's germline CDR1 is MNHEY and CDR2 SVGAGI. The CDR3, as DNA: TGTGCCAGCAGTTACGGACTAGCGGGACGGGCCGGGGAGCTGTTTTTT. Encoded protein: CASSYGLAGRAGELFF.

This chain joins TRBV30 and TRBJ2-1, with 8 bases identical to TRBD2. Per the germline V gene, CDR1 is GTSNPN and CDR2 is SVGIG (reference sequence). The CDR3 sequence is 14 residues long. Trimming at V came to 3 bases and at J to 5 bases, leaving 6 bases not matched to a gene. The CDR3 loop is CAWRFSGTNNEQFF. Here the CDR3 DNA reads TGTGCCTGGAGGTTTAGCGGGACCAACAATGAGCAGTTCTTC.

CDR3 nucleotide sequence: TGTGCCAGCAGCTTTAGTTCCGGGACAGGGGGAGACCTGGAGCAGTACTTC. Protein product: CASSFSSGTGGDLEQYF. The J gene is TRBJ2-7, the V gene TRBV5-6; 11 bases agree with TRBD1. Germline V CDR1 and CDR2: SGHDT, YYEEEE. This CDR3 is 17 amino acids long. With V trimmed by 2 bases and J by 7 bases, 14 bases remained unmatched. Full variable domain (rest looked up from reference TRBV5-6 and TRBJ2-7): DAGVTQSPTHLIKTRGQQVTLRCSPKSGHDTVSWYQQALGQGPQFIFQYYEEEERQRGNFPDRFSGHQFPNYSSELNVNALLLGDSALYLCASSFSSGTGGDLEQYFGPGTRLTVT.

A single count supports this clone. V usage is TRBV19 and J usage is TRBJ1-4; D possibly corresponds to TRBD1 (5 bases). The CDR3 loop spans 13 amino acids. CDR1 is LNHDA, CDR2 SQIVND, per germline (reference sequence). Trimming shortened V by 5 bases and J by 6 bases, and 10 bases separated the two germline ends. CDR3 in amino acids: CASSLRGYEKLFF. DNA for the CDR3: TGTGCCAGTAGTTTAAGGGGTTATGAAAAACTGTTTTTT.

The chain has TRBV9 and TRBJ2-3; 9 nucleotides line up with TRBD2. The CDR3 sequence is 16 residues long. Germline CDR1 SGDLS, CDR2 YYNGEE. V shed 4 bases and J 7 bases; nucleotides not matched to a gene: 13. The CDR3 DNA reads TGTGCCAGCAGCCCCCCTTCTAGCGGGAACCTCTATACGCAGTATTTT. Protein product: CASSPPSSGNLYTQYF.

The chain links TRBV4-1 to TRBJ2-5; a weak D match, TRBD2 (6 bases). This CDR3 is built from 15 residues. Per the germline V gene, CDR1 is MGHRA and CDR2 is YSYEKL. V was cut by 4 bases and J by 2 bases, with 14 bases left in between. The chain's CDR3 is CASSPFRGGQETQYF. CDR3 nucleotide sequence: TGCGCCAGCAGCCCCTTCCGTGGAGGGCAAGAGACCCAGTACTTC.

The genes are TRBV5-1 and TRBJ2-3; the D is unclear. Germline CDR1 SGHRS, CDR2 YFSETQ. The CDR3 sequence is 13 residues long. V was pared by 1 base and J by 6 bases, with 9 bases between. CDR3 sequence: CASSLNERDTQYF. CDR3 bases: TGCGCCAGCAGCTTGAATGAGAGGGATACGCAGTATTTT.

This chain uses TRBV5-4 with TRBJ1-2, with TRBD1 as a possible D gene (6 bases). V was clipped by 3 bases and J by 4 bases, with 13 bases between them. CDR1 is SGHNT and CDR2 is YYREEE in the germline V gene (reference sequence). The CDR3 length is 14 residues. The CDR3, as DNA: TGTGCCAGCAGCTCCCAGGGGACCAGCTATGGCTACACCTTC. Its translation is CASSSQGTSYGYTF.

J is TRBJ2-4 and V is TRBV30, with 8 bases lining up with TRBD2. The CDR3 covers 16 residues. The ends lost 1 base at V and 9 bases at J; junction bases unmatched: 14. The germline V gene encodes CDR1 GTSNPN and CDR2 SVGIG (reference sequence). Written as DNA, the CDR3 is TGTGCCTGGAGTGCGTTACTAGCGGCTCAAGGGGGCATTCAGTACTTC. Translated, it gives CAWSALLAAQGGIQYF.

The V gene is TRBV28, the J gene TRBJ1-2, with TRBD1 matching 7 bases. The V gene's germline CDR1 is MDHEN and CDR2 SYDVKM. Losses at the gene ends were 7 bases for V and 3 bases for J; bases not matched to a gene: 5. The length of the CDR3 is 13 residues. For the CDR3, the DNA is TGTGCCAGCAACCAGGGGGTAGACTATGGCTACACCTTC. This codes for CASNQGVDYGYTF.

This clone was detected once. V usage is TRBV7-6 and J usage is TRBJ2-7; 8 bases line up with TRBD2. The CDR3 is 15 amino acids. V lost 2 bases and J lost 2; bases outside the gene matches: 5. CDR1 is SGHVS, CDR2 FNYEAQ, per germline. The CDR3 region is CASSLLREVPYEQYF. In DNA, the CDR3 is TGTGCCAGCAGCTTACTGCGGGAGGTTCCCTACGAGCAGTACTTC.

This chain joins TRBV11-2 and TRBJ2-3; TRBD1 might be the D (6 bases). The V end was cut by 1 base, the J end by 0 bases, with 11 bases between. Germline V gene lookup returns CDR1 SGHAT and CDR2 FQNNGV. The CDR3 runs 16 residues. The CDR3, as DNA: TGTGCCAGCAGCTTAGGCCGGACAGTCAGCACAGATACGCAGTATTTT. Amino acid sequence: CASSLGRTVSTDTQYF.

The chain joins TRBV4-2 to TRBJ2-7; 8 bases fit TRBD2. CDR3 length: 16 amino acids. CDR1 and CDR2 (germline): LGHNA, YNFKEQ. After removal of 2 bases from V and 0 bases from J, the junction contained 6 bases not matched to a gene. The CDR3 sequence: CASSQLSGMISYEQYF. For the CDR3, the DNA is TGTGCCAGCAGCCAACTTAGCGGGATGATCTCCTACGAGCAGTACTTC.

This chain joins TRBV6-5 and TRBJ1-1; D is uncertain. The CDR3 has 14 residues. Per germline, CDR1 MNHEY and CDR2 SVGAGI. The ends were cut back, 10 bases at V and 1 base at J, with 16 bases in the middle. CDR3 sequence (DNA): TGTGCCACCAAAGCGGGTCGGTCGAACACTGAAGCTTTCTTT. Translating it yields CATKAGRSNTEAFF.

The chain has TRBV27 and TRBJ2-3, with D perhaps TRBD2 (5 bases). Germline V CDR1 and CDR2: MNHEY, SMNVEV (reference sequence). Trimming cost V 3 bases and J 0 bases, with 10 bases left between them. The CDR3 totals 15 residues. DNA for the CDR3: TGTGCCAGCAGTTTGATGAGCGGAAGCACAGATACGCAGTATTTT. This translates into CASSLMSGSTDTQYF.

The gene calls are TRBV30 and TRBJ1-2, with TRBD1 matching 7 bases. The CDR3 sequence is 15 residues long. Unmatched junction bases numbered 12, after V lost 0 bases and J lost 8 bases. Germline assignment: CDR1 GTSNPN and CDR2 SVGIG (reference sequence). DNA for the CDR3: TGTGCCTGGAGTGTACGTAGGGGGCCCCTGGAGGGCTACACCTTC. Encoded protein: CAWSVRRGPLEGYTF.

The DNA of the CDR3 is TGTGCCAGCAGCTGGGCGCCGAGCGGAACCTACGAGCAGTACTTC. Amino acid sequence: CASSWAPSGTYEQYF. This chain joins TRBV13 and TRBJ2-7; the D gene is possibly TRBD2 (5 bases). The CDR3 runs to 15 residues. The ends were cut back, 4 bases at V and 2 bases at J, with 15 bases in the middle. The germline CDR1 and CDR2 sequences are PRHDT and FYEKMQ (reference sequence). Full variable domain (outside the CDR3, taken from reference TRBV13 and TRBJ2-7): AAGVIQSPRHLIKEKRETATLKCYPIPRHDTVYWYQQGPGQDPQFLISFYEKMQSDKGSIPDRFSAQQFSDYHSELNMSSLELGDSALYFCASSWAPSGTYEQYFGPGTRLTVT.

In this sample, this clone turned up once. The rearrangement uses TRBV30 and TRBJ2-7; D is possibly TRBD1 (5 bases). The V gene lost 4 bases and the J gene lost 5 bases, with 15 bases spanning the gap. Germline V lookup: CDR1 GTSNPN, CDR2 SVGIG (reference sequence). The CDR3 extends over 13 amino acids. The CDR3 protein is CAWTGRAMDEQYF. The CDR3 nucleotides are TGTGCCTGGACCGGCAGGGCGATGGACGAGCAGTACTTC.

V usage is TRBV7-2 and J usage is TRBJ2-7; 11 positions match TRBD2. Looked up from germline, CDR1 is SGHTA and CDR2 is FQGNSA. Trimming removed 4 bases from V and 3 bases from J; junction bases left unmatched: 5. The CDR3 is 15 amino acids. The CDR3 protein is CASSWGLAEIYEQYF. The CDR3 DNA is TGTGCCAGCAGCTGGGGACTAGCGGAGATCTACGAGCAGTACTTC.

The table lists this clone with a count of one. The V gene is TRBV6-1, the J gene TRBJ2-1, with TRBD2 identical over 9 bases. Germline lookup yields CDR1 MNHNS and CDR2 SASEGT. The CDR3 has 13 amino acids. The ends lost 8 bases at V and 6 bases at J; junction bases unmatched: 5. The CDR3 loop is CASGRTSANEQFF. The CDR3 nucleotides are TGTGCCAGCGGGAGGACTAGCGCCAATGAGCAGTTCTTC.

The V call is TRBV6-6, the J call TRBJ2-6, with 7 bases matching TRBD2. The CDR3 consists of 15 residues. Trimming took 6 bases from V and 7 from J; bases not matched to a gene: 9. The germline CDR1 and CDR2 sequences are MNHNY and SVGAGI (reference sequence). The CDR3, as DNA: TGTGCCAGCAGCCTTCGGGGGGTCGAAGCCAACGTCCTGACTTTC. It is translated as CASSLRGVEANVLTF.

The chain combines TRBV11-2 with TRBJ1-1; D gene ambiguous. Trimming removed 5 bases from V and 1 base from J, with 11 bases in between. From germline, CDR1 is SGHAT and CDR2 FQNNGV. The CDR3 runs to 14 residues. The CDR3 sequence is CASSDLEGNTEAFF. The DNA for the CDR3 is TGTGCCAGCAGCGACCTTGAGGGGAACACTGAAGCTTTCTTT.

The chain links TRBV15 to TRBJ1-4, with TRBD1 identical over 7 bases. Germline V gene sequence: CDR1 LNHNV, CDR2 YYDKDF (reference sequence). The trim removed 3 bases at V and 7 bases at J, leaving 11 bases unmatched. The CDR3 loop spans 16 amino acids. CDR3 protein: CATSSNSRGIGEKLFF. CDR3 DNA: TGTGCCACCAGCAGCAATTCCAGGGGGATAGGTGAAAAACTGTTTTTT. The full variable domain, with the rest looked up from reference TRBV15 and TRBJ1-4, is DAMVIQNPRYQVTQFGKPVTLSCSQTLNHNVMYWYQQKSSQAPKLLFHYYDKDFNNEADTPDNFQSRRPNTSFCFLDIRSPGLGDTAMYLCATSSNSRGIGEKLFFGSGTQLSVL.

The chain combines TRBV9 with TRBJ2-6; D is uncertain. The CDR3 totals 15 residues. The germline V gene encodes CDR1 SGDLS and CDR2 YYNGEE. With 2 bases removed from V and 1 base from J, the gap between germline ends came to 7 bases. CDR3 amino acids: CASSVTVSGANVLTF. The CDR3 coding sequence is TGTGCCAGCAGCGTTACGGTGTCTGGGGCCAACGTCCTGACTTTC.

This chain connects TRBV27 to TRBJ2-7, with 11 nucleotides matching TRBD1. V dropped 3 bases and J dropped 6; count of bases not matched to a gene: 4. Germline CDR1 is MNHEY and CDR2 is SMNVEV (reference sequence). This CDR3 contains 14 residues. In nucleotides, the CDR3 is TGTGCCAGCAGTTTCTCCGGGACAGGGGGCGAGCAGTACTTC. Its translation is CASSFSGTGGEQYF.